This T cell receptor beta chain stems from a study of blood T cell repertoires in COVID-19. About the research overall: Sites in the United States, Italy and Spain provided acute and convalescent COVID-19 samples. Sources were T cells, B-cell-depleted T cells, or PBMCs; the material itself was cDNA or gDNA.

Using immunoSEQ multiplex PCR, the repertoire was profiled, and TCRdb retains in-frame clones only, with some absent. The data contain around 46,000 clones, over 70% of them seen just once; the ten biggest clones take up 8%. CDR1 KGHSH and CDR2 LQKENI come from the germline V gene. The V end lost 3 bases, the J end lost 3 bases, and 13 bases lay between the germline ends. This CDR3 has 15 residues. This chain joins TRBV18 and TRBJ2-3, with a tentative D call TRBD1 (5 bases). The sample taken for sequencing was peripheral blood. This TCR was sampled from a man in his forties or fifties with acute or convalescent COVID-19. The CDR3 DNA reads TGTGCCAGCTCACCGTGGGCAGGGCAAACAGATACGCAGTATTTT. Protein: CASSPWAGQTDTQYF.